This T cell receptor (beta chain) was obtained from a study of cytotoxic CD8 clonotypes in ibrutinib-treated CLL. With respect to this clone: This sample includes further DNA sequences coding for the same CDR3.

CDR1 and CDR2 from the germline V gene are SGHDN and FVKESK. Trimming took 1 base from V and 2 from J, leaving 11 bases between them. CDR3 length equals 15 residues. Produced via immunoSEQ multiplex PCR; TCRdb's table is partial and in-frame only. The table includes 140,000 to 150,000 clones, 60% to 85% detected once. The J gene is TRBJ1-1, the V gene TRBV14; no definite D call. Sample: PBMCs, taken after 24 months of ibrutinib treatment. This receptor was taken from a human donor with chronic lymphocytic leukemia. CDR3 amino acids: CASSQVAGGNTEAFF. CDR3 DNA sequence: TGTGCCAGCAGCCAAGTCGCGGGTGGCAACACTGAAGCTTTCTTT.